A single sample is the source of the 6 T cell receptor beta chains below, sequenced in a study of blood T cell repertoires in COVID-19. TCRdb keeps only in-frame clones here, not all; method: immunoSEQ multiplex PCR. The top ten hold roughly 0.92% of the sample, which has hundreds of thousands of clones, approximately 92% seen once. The sample consisted of peripheral blood. The receptors here all came from a man aged 18-30 years with COVID-19, enrolled during active disease.

The CDR3, as DNA: TGTGCCAGCAGCCCCTTGGGTCGGGGGGGCCTGGAGACCCAGTACTTC. This encodes CASSPLGRGGLETQYF. The genes are TRBV5-4 and TRBJ2-5; 8 nucleotides line up with TRBD2. Per germline, CDR1 SGHNT and CDR2 YYREEE (reference sequence). The CDR3 totals 16 residues. J gave up 5 bases and V 4 bases, and 13 bases lay outside the gene matches.

The CDR3 region is CASSRGSSSYEQYF. CDR3 sequence (DNA): TGTGCCAGCAGCCGCGGATCGAGCTCCTACGAGCAGTACTTC. The gene calls are TRBV3-1 (or the pseudogene TRBV3-2) and TRBJ2-7; D remains ambiguous. V lost 4 bases to trimming and J lost 0 bases, with 10 bases between them. Germline values: CDR1 LGHDT, CDR2 YNNKEL (reference sequence). This CDR3 region has 14 residues.

This CDR3 reads CASSPGLVVGELFF. The CDR3 DNA reads TGTGCCAGCAGTCCGGGACTAGTGGTCGGGGAGCTGTTTTTT. The rearrangement joins TRBV25-1 to TRBJ2-2, with 8 bases fitting TRBD2. The CDR3 runs 14 residues. Losses at the gene ends were 5 bases for V and 7 bases for J; bases not matched to a gene: 6. Germline loops: CDR1 MGHDK, CDR2 SYGVNS.

The chain couples TRBV6-1 to TRBJ1-6; D unresolved. The CDR3 extends over 14 amino acids. The V gene's germline CDR1 is MNHNS and CDR2 SASEGT. V was clipped by 2 bases and J by 11 bases, with 13 bases between them. The DNA of the CDR3 is TGTGCCAGCAGTGAATACCGGGAACAACCACCCCTCCACTTT. Encoded protein: CASSEYREQPPLHF.

This rearrangement joins TRBV23-1 to TRBJ2-2; 7 bases map to TRBD1. TRBV23-1 is flagged as an ORF with uncertain function. Trimming removed 3 bases from V and 1 base from J; junction bases left unmatched: 5. The CDR3 is 16 amino acids. For the CDR3, the DNA is TGCGCCAGCAGTCACGAGGGGGCGTGGAACACCGGGGAGCTGTTTTTT. Its translation is CASSHEGAWNTGELFF.

The chain uses TRBV19 and TRBJ1-4; TRBD1 matches 8 bases. The V segment lost 4 bases and the J segment 4 bases; nucleotides outside the gene matches: 2. Germline lookup yields CDR1 LNHDA and CDR2 SQIVND (reference sequence). The CDR3 sequence is 14 residues long. The CDR3 reads CASSTDRGNEKLFF. The CDR3 region has the DNA TGTGCCAGTAGTACCGACAGGGGTAATGAAAAACTGTTTTTT.